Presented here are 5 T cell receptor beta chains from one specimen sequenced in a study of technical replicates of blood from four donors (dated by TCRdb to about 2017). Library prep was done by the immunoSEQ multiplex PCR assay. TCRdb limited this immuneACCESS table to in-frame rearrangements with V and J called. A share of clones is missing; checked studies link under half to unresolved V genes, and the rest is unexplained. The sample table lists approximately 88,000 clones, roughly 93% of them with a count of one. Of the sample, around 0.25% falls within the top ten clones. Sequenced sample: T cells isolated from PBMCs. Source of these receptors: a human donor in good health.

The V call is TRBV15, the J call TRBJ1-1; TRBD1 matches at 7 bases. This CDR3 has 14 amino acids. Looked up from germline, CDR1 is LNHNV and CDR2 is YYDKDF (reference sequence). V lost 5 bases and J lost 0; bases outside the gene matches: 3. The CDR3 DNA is TGTGCCACCAGCGGGGGGACAGTGAACACTGAAGCTTTCTTT. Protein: CATSGGTVNTEAFF.

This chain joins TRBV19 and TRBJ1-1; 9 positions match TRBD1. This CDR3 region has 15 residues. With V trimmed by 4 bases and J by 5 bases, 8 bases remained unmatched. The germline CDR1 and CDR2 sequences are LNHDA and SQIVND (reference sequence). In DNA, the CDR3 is TGTGCCAGTAGTACCCAATCGACAGGGGGGACTGAAGCTTTCTTT. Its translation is CASSTQSTGGTEAFF. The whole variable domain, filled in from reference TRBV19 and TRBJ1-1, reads DGGITQSPKYLFRKEGQNVTLSCEQNLNHDAMYWYRQDPGQGLRLIYYSQIVNDFQKGDIAEGYSVSREKKESFPLTVTSAQKNPTAFYLCASSTQSTGGTEAFFGQGTRLTVV.

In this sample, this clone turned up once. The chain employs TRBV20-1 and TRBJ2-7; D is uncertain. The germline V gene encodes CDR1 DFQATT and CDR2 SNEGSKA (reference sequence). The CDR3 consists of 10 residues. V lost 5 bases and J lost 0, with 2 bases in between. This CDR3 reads CSALSYEQYF. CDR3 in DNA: TGCAGTGCTCTCTCCTACGAGCAGTACTTC.

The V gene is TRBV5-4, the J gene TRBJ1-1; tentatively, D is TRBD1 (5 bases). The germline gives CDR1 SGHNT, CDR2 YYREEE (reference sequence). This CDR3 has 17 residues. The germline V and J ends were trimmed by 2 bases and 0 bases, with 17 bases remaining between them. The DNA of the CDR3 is TGTGCCAGCAGCTTCCCGGGGAGCGGGACCATGAACACTGAAGCTTTCTTT. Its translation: CASSFPGSGTMNTEAFF. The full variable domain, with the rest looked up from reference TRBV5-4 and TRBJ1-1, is ETGVTQSPTHLIKTRGQQVTLRCSSQSGHNTVSWYQQALGQGPQFIFQYYREEENGRGNFPPRFSGLQFPNYSSELNVNALELDDSALYLCASSFPGSGTMNTEAFFGQGTRLTVV.

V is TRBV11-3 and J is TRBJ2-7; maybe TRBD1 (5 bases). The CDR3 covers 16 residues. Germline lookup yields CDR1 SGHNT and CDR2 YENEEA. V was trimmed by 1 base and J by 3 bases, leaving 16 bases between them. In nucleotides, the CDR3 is TGTGCCAGCAGCTTAGGGGCAAACAGGAAACTCTACGAGCAGTACTTC. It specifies CASSLGANRKLYEQYF.